This T cell receptor beta chain was recovered during a study of blood T cell repertoires in COVID-19. At the level of the study: Samples came from the United States, Italy and Spain, spanning acute and convalescent COVID-19. T cells, B-cell-depleted T cells, or PBMCs supplied cDNA or gDNA.

Under the authors' procedure: Amplification with reference gene primers provided the estimates of nucleated cell counts. Repertoires were generated with immunoSEQ multiplex PCR, while TCRdb's copy carries only in-frame clones and drops some. V, J and clone size are those of that table, while D and trimming were read from the DNA. The table lists just under 150,000 clones, 75% to 90% of them singletons. Sequencing input: peripheral blood. This sequence was found in a man aged 45 to 65 who had recovered from COVID-19.

DNA of the CDR3: TGCAGCGTTGAGAACTTTCCGGGGGGGCAAGAGACCCAGTACTTC. It encodes CSVENFPGGQETQYF. V gene TRBV29-1 combines with J gene TRBJ2-5; 8 bases are a match to TRBD2. The V and J ends lost 3 bases and 2 bases, in that order; junction bases with no gene match: 8. CDR3 length equals 15 residues. Germline V gene data show CDR1 as SQVTM and CDR2 as ANQGSEA. The full variable domain, completed using reference TRBV29-1 and TRBJ2-5, is SAVISQKPSRDICQRGTSLTIQCQVDSQVTMMFWYRQQPGQSLTLIATANQGSEATYESGFVIDKFPISRPNLTFSTLTVSNMSPEDSSIYLCSVENFPGGQETQYFGPGTRLLVL.